Shown below are 24 T cell receptor beta chains from a single sample sequenced in a study of cytomegalovirus exposure and HLA in healthy donors. Primers: 60 Vbeta forward and 13 Jbeta reverse. Measured with immunoSEQ multiplex PCR; TCRdb has only the in-frame clones, and not every one. Among roughly 180,000 clones listed, over 75% were seen once. Sequenced input: PBMCs. The receptor source for this set is a woman between 25 and 40 years old in good health and CMV-seronegative.

V usage is TRBV27 and J usage is TRBJ1-5; TRBD1 might be the D (6 bases). This CDR3 comprises 14 residues. The germline V gene has CDR1 MNHEY and CDR2 SMNVEV (reference sequence). Trimming removed 4 bases at V and 1 base at J, with 8 bases between. The CDR3 nucleotides are TGTGCCAGCAGTTACCAGGGGAGCAATCAGCCCCAGCATTTT. Translating it yields CASSYQGSNQPQHF.

This clone appeared a few times. The chain combines TRBV5-1 with TRBJ2-1; D is perhaps TRBD1 (6 bases). Germline loops: CDR1 SGHRS, CDR2 YFSETQ. CDR3 length: 17 residues. V was shortened by 3 bases and J by 4 bases, with 20 bases between the two germline ends. Here the CDR3 reads CASSSVPTGISYNEQFF. The CDR3 nucleotides are TGCGCCAGCAGCTCCGTTCCTACAGGGATTTCATACAATGAGCAGTTCTTC.

This chain uses TRBV7-3 with TRBJ2-7; TRBD2 matches at 7 bases. The CDR3 extends over 13 amino acids. CDR1 and CDR2 from the germline V gene are SGHTA and FQGTGA. With 5 bases clipped from V and 6 bases from J, the junction kept 7 bases outside the gene matches. CDR3 protein: CASSVGLLGEQYF. The CDR3 DNA is TGTGCCAGCAGCGTGGGACTATTAGGCGAGCAGTACTTC. Variable domain in full (rest from reference TRBV7-3 and TRBJ2-7): GAGVSQTPSNKVTEKGKYVELRCDPISGHTALYWYRQSLGQGPEFLIYFQGTGAADDSGLPNDRFFAVRPEGSVSTLKIQRTERGDSAVYLCASSVGLLGEQYFGPGTRLTVT.

This clone appeared a few times. The chain employs TRBV5-5 and TRBJ1-1, with 8 bases matching TRBD1. V lost 3 bases, J lost 5 bases, and 6 bases stayed unmatched. Per the germline V gene, CDR1 is SGHKS and CDR2 is YYEKEE (reference sequence). CDR3 length: 14 amino acids. The CDR3 region is CASSWDRRGTEAFF. CDR3 bases: TGTGCCAGCAGCTGGGACAGGAGGGGGACTGAAGCTTTCTTT.

This chain uses TRBV19 with TRBJ1-1; 7 positions agree with TRBD1. The CDR3 spans 14 residues. V lost 6 bases and J lost 6; bases outside the gene matches: 10. Germline loops: CDR1 LNHDA, CDR2 SQIVND (reference sequence). CDR3 residues: CASSRRQGRPEAFF. CDR3 DNA sequence: TGTGCCAGTAGCCGTAGACAGGGTAGGCCTGAAGCTTTCTTT.

The rearrangement joins TRBV4-2 to TRBJ2-3; a possible D gene is TRBD2 (6 bases). Deletions cut 5 bases from V and 4 bases from J, with 19 bases between. Germline V gene data show CDR1 as LGHNA and CDR2 as YNFKEQ. The CDR3 extends over 16 amino acids. The CDR3: CASSNQARGEADTQYF. In DNA, the CDR3 is TGTGCCAGCAGCAACCAAGCTCGCGGGGAGGCAGATACGCAGTATTTT.

V is TRBV30 and J is TRBJ2-7; 11 nucleotides agree with TRBD1. Germline CDR1 GTSNPN, CDR2 SVGIG (reference sequence). Trimming removed 4 bases from V and 5 bases from J; junction bases left unmatched: 7. CDR3 length: 14 residues. The CDR3 reads CAWNPGTGGDEQYF. The CDR3, as DNA: TGTGCCTGGAATCCGGGGACAGGGGGGGACGAGCAGTACTTC.

This chain joins TRBV7-2 and TRBJ2-1, with TRBD2 matching 8 bases. The CDR3 runs to 15 residues. Germline V gives CDR1 SGHTA, CDR2 FQGNSA. V shed 3 bases and J 3 bases; nucleotides not matched to a gene: 4. The CDR3 DNA is TGTGCCAGCAGCTTTGTCAGCGGGGGCTACAATGAGCAGTTCTTC. Protein: CASSFVSGGYNEQFF.

The chain recombines TRBV11-2 with TRBJ2-3; TRBD2 aligns across 8 bases. V lost 7 bases to trimming and J lost 2 bases; unmatched junction nucleotides: 5. Germline V gives CDR1 SGHAT, CDR2 FQNNGV. This CDR3 region has 14 residues. CDR3: CASTGGASTDTQYF. CDR3 coding DNA: TGTGCCAGCACCGGGGGGGCATCCACAGATACGCAGTATTTT. The variable domain in full, completed from reference TRBV11-2 and TRBJ2-3, reads EAGVAQSPRYKIIEKRQSVAFWCNPISGHATLYWYQQILGQGPKLLIQFQNNGVVDDSQLPKDRFSAERLKGVDSTLKIQPAKLEDSAVYLCASTGGASTDTQYFGPGTRLTVL.

V gene TRBV5-4 combines with J gene TRBJ2-7; D unclear. The CDR3 totals 14 residues. Germline V lookup: CDR1 SGHNT, CDR2 YYREEE (reference sequence). Trimming removed 0 bases from V and 0 bases from J, with 7 bases in between. The CDR3 DNA is TGTGCCAGCAGCTTGGAACAGAGCTCCTACGAGCAGTACTTC. This gives the protein CASSLEQSSYEQYF.

Points on this clone: The same CDR3 can be traced to other DNA sequences in this sample. V gene TRBV20-1 combines with J gene TRBJ2-7; D possibly corresponds to TRBD2 (5 bases). This CDR3 spans 11 amino acids. Trimming cost V 0 bases and J 10 bases, with 10 bases left between them. Looked up from germline, CDR1 is DFQATT and CDR2 is SNEGSKA (reference sequence). The CDR3 sequence: CSARDRTRQYF. CDR3 coding DNA: TGCAGTGCTAGAGATCGGACTCGTCAGTACTTC.

Only a few counts were recorded for this clone. The V call is TRBV7-2, the J call TRBJ2-7, with D possibly being TRBD1 (7 bases). From germline, CDR1 is SGHTA and CDR2 FQGNSA. This CDR3 is built from 13 residues. V dropped 5 bases and J dropped 5 bases, with 13 bases sitting between them. In DNA, the CDR3 is TGTGCCAGCAGCGTCGACAGGGAGGACGAGCAGTACTTC. Amino acids: CASSVDREDEQYF.

As DNA, the CDR3 is TGTGCCAGTAGTATGCGCGGCAATGAGCAGTTCTTC. Encoded protein: CASSMRGNEQFF. This rearrangement joins TRBV19 to TRBJ2-1; no definite D call. V dropped 3 bases and J dropped 6 bases, with 6 bases sitting between them. Germline V lookup: CDR1 LNHDA, CDR2 SQIVND (reference sequence). The CDR3 covers 12 residues.

The chain links TRBV5-5 to TRBJ2-7; 9 bases match TRBD1. The CDR3 contains 14 residues. With 2 bases clipped from V and 6 bases from J, the junction kept 6 bases outside the gene matches. Germline V gene sequence: CDR1 SGHKS, CDR2 YYEKEE (reference sequence). The CDR3 DNA sequence: TGTGCCAGCAGCTTCGCAGGACAGGGGCCCGAGCAGTACTTC. Its protein product is CASSFAGQGPEQYF.

The chain links TRBV6-5 to TRBJ2-7; 10 bases are a match to TRBD1. The germline V gene encodes CDR1 MNHEY and CDR2 SVGAGI. The CDR3 totals 14 residues. Unmatched junction bases numbered 2, after V lost 4 bases and J lost 2 bases. The CDR3 sequence is CASSWDRGAYEQYF. The CDR3 region has the DNA TGTGCCAGCAGTTGGGACAGGGGTGCCTACGAGCAGTACTTC.

The V and J genes are TRBV12-5 and TRBJ1-5, with D possibly matching TRBD1 (6 bases). This CDR3 region has 16 residues. Trimming pared 0 bases from V and 0 bases from J, leaving 9 bases between. Germline assignment: CDR1 LGHNT and CDR2 FRNRAP. The CDR3 is CASGLVRDTSNQPQHF. CDR3 bases: TGTGCTAGTGGTTTGGTAAGGGACACTAGCAATCAGCCCCAGCATTTT.

This chain joins TRBV9 and TRBJ1-2; TRBD1 aligns across 9 bases. This CDR3 contains 15 residues. V was pared by 1 base and J by 8 bases, with 9 bases of the junction left unmatched. Germline V CDR1 and CDR2: SGDLS, YYNGEE. The DNA for the CDR3 is TGTGCCAGCAGCGTAATTGGGACAGGGCCGGGGGGCTACACCTTC. It specifies CASSVIGTGPGGYTF.

The chain recombines TRBV7-8 with TRBJ2-7; D may be TRBD2 (5 bases). V lost 1 base and J lost 0, with 7 bases in between. The germline gives CDR1 SGHVS, CDR2 FQNEAQ. This CDR3 is built from 14 residues. This CDR3 is CASSLVGSSYEQYF. The CDR3 region has the DNA TGTGCCAGCAGCTTAGTGGGGAGCTCCTACGAGCAGTACTTC. The whole variable domain, filled in from reference TRBV7-8 and TRBJ2-7, reads GAGVSQSPRYKVAKRGQDVALRCDPISGHVSLFWYQQALGQGPEFLTYFQNEAQLDKSGLPSDRFFAERPEGSVSTLKIQRTQQEDSAVYLCASSLVGSSYEQYFGPGTRLTVT.

This clone was seen only a few times. The rearrangement links TRBV2 to TRBJ1-1, with D hard to call. Germline CDR1 and CDR2: SNHLY and FYNNEI. V was clipped by 4 bases and J by 1 base, with 7 bases between them. This CDR3 spans 13 amino acids. DNA for the CDR3: TGTGCCAGCAGTGTTGAGAAGAACACTGAAGCTTTCTTT. Protein product: CASSVEKNTEAFF.

The chain uses TRBV9 and TRBJ2-7, with TRBD1 matching over 8 bases. V dropped 3 bases and J dropped 5; count of bases not matched to a gene: 7. Per germline, CDR1 SGDLS and CDR2 YYNGEE. The CDR3 totals 14 residues. This CDR3 is CASSAQGAWDEQYF. The CDR3 coding sequence is TGTGCCAGCAGCGCCCAGGGGGCGTGGGACGAGCAGTACTTC. Using reference TRBV9 and TRBJ2-7 for the parts outside the CDR3, the full variable domain is DSGVTQTPKHLITATGQRVTLRCSPRSGDLSVYWYQQSLDQGLQFLIQYYNGEERAKGNILERFSAQQFPDLHSELNLSSLELGDSALYFCASSAQGAWDEQYFGPGTRLTVT.

This clone was counted only a few times. The rearrangement uses TRBV19 and TRBJ1-2; D call uncertain. The CDR3 extends over 13 amino acids. Germline CDR1 reads LNHDA; CDR2 reads SQIVND (reference sequence). V lost 3 bases to trimming and J lost 4 bases, with 9 bases between them. The chain's CDR3 is CASSIGQVYGYTF. The CDR3 DNA reads TGTGCCAGTAGTATTGGCCAGGTCTATGGCTACACCTTC.

V gene TRBV6-1 combines with J gene TRBJ1-1; TRBD1 is a possible D gene (5 bases). V was clipped by 1 base and J by 7 bases, with 10 bases between them. The CDR3 runs to 13 residues. From germline, CDR1 is MNHNS and CDR2 SASEGT. In nucleotides, the CDR3 is TGTGCCAGCAGTGAAGGTCAGCAGGGTGAAGCTTTCTTT. Residues: CASSEGQQGEAFF.

The table lists this clone with a few counts. Other nucleotide sequences from this sample produce the same CDR3. The gene calls are TRBV19 and TRBJ1-1, with D hard to call. The germline V and J ends were trimmed by 3 bases and 1 base, with 6 bases remaining between them. Germline lookup yields CDR1 LNHDA and CDR2 SQIVND (reference sequence). The CDR3 is 13 amino acids. CDR3 DNA sequence: TGTGCCAGTAGTATTCTGCGGAACACTGAAGCTTTCTTT. This sequence encodes CASSILRNTEAFF.

The rearrangement uses TRBV6-1 and TRBJ1-1, with D possibly being TRBD1 (5 bases). Trimming removed 2 bases at V and 4 bases at J, with 11 bases between. Germline V gene lookup returns CDR1 MNHNS and CDR2 SASEGT. The CDR3 totals 14 residues. CDR3 protein: CASSEFRGSTEAFF. The CDR3 DNA reads TGTGCCAGCAGTGAATTTAGGGGAAGCACTGAAGCTTTCTTT.